The subject of this entry is one T cell receptor beta chain. Its antigen remains undetermined. Per-nucleotide qualities are absent, and no much larger clonotype sits a single base away. This sample is part of a study of vaccination and CD4 T cells after COVID-19 (dated by TCRdb to 2021 to 2024). Background on the whole study: Convalescent patients had a positive SARS-CoV-2 result on nasal swab PCR, and of these patients, several had mild disease and one had severe disease. In control cultures, a CEFX viral epitope pool was used as positive control, an HIV-1 Nef peptide pool was used as negative control, or no peptide was added. Culture stimuli were overlapping spike peptide pools from SARS-CoV-2 and from the common cold coronaviruses HCoV-NL63, HCoV-OC43 and HCoV-229E. The time from the second vaccine dose to post-vaccine blood sampling had a median of roughly 79 days and ranged from about 14 to 250 days. Two doses of either the Pfizer-BioNTech BNT162b2 vaccine (n=8) or the Moderna mRNA-1273 vaccine (n=2) were administered to participants. Post-COVID blood samples from convalescent patients were collected a median of around 100 days after diagnosis, with a range of 35 to 161 days. In around 9 COVID-19 convalescent patients and a handful of infection-naive healthy vaccine recipients, researchers compared the spike-specific CD4+ TCR repertoire from before mRNA vaccination with the repertoire from after. In the convalescent cohort there were six males and four females, among whom were two Hispanic individuals, seven Caucasians, two Asians and one multiracial person.

The treatment or condition label of this sample denotes: roughly 10-day PBMC culture with coronavirus spike peptide pools or control peptides (ViraFEST assay). The ViraFEST assay, used in the study, expanded antigen-specific T cells with peptide pools and then identified the expanded clonotypes through TCR sequencing. The positive SARS-CoV-2 PCR tests of the convalescent patients were dated from March to December 2020, before the Alpha, Beta and Delta variants emerged in the United States. Each well held approximately 2 million PBMCs cultured in IMDM containing roughly 5% human AB serum and approximately 9.6 IU/ml IL-2, with about 10 ug/ml peptide pools added. On days 3 and 7, half of the culture medium was replaced with fresh IL-2-containing medium. Once the cells had been in culture for about 10 days, the EasySep CD4+ T cell isolation kit was used to isolate CD4+ T cells by negative selection. Ficoll-Paque Plus gradient centrifugation was used to isolate PBMCs from whole blood, and the isolated PBMCs were then either used fresh or cryopreserved at -140C. Culture conditions were generally each tested in triplicate wells.

The paper as a whole reports these results and caveats: In convalescent patients, a median approximately 83% of post-vaccine SARS-CoV-2-reactive clones were detected only after vaccination, suggesting vaccine-specific priming. The study included relatively few convalescent patients and did not analyze early timepoints after natural infection. In convalescent patients, nearly all vaccine-specific clones (304 of 307) were found to be mono-reactive for SARS-CoV-2 spike rather than cross-reactive with common cold coronaviruses. An increase in the median number of SARS-CoV-2-reactive clonotypes from 20 to 25 after infection to roughly 38 after vaccination was observed, but the change was not found to be significant.

The library was obtained by PCR. DNA from cultured CD4+ T cells was subjected to TCR sequencing with the Oncomine TCR Beta short-read assay at the Johns Hopkins FTIC core. Genomic DNA was extracted from the cultured CD4+ T cells with the QIAamp micro DNA kit. Oncomine TCR Beta libraries from cultured CD4+ T cells were pooled using unique dual indexes and sequenced on an Illumina iSeq 100. As for the authors' bioinformatics: Non-productive sequences were removed, and CDR3s that did not start with C, did not end with F or W, or were shorter than 7 amino acids were discarded. Antigen-specific clonotypes were identified with the MANAFEST web application by comparing peptide-stimulated wells with reference and other culture wells. An FDR below 0.05, an odds ratio above 5, and a productive frequency above 0.1% in at least two of three replicate wells were required for clones to be considered positive. Clonotypes that were significantly expanded in both SARS-CoV-2 spike wells and at least one common cold coronavirus spike condition were defined as cross-reactive. Using R version 3.6.1, CDR3 homology was evaluated through Levenshtein distances (stringdist) along with unrooted phylogenetic trees (ape). Starting from the raw public reads, TCRdb applied fastp trimming at Q25, assembled clones with MiXCR and retained in-frame beta chains. Rows are unified per CDR3 protein, each entry keeping the most common DNA and genes. The authors' filters were not applied to this entry. The sample contains over 15,000 distinct CDR3 sequences, approximately 53% of them found a single time. 15% to 20% of the sample rests with the top ten.

The germline V gene specifies KGHSH as CDR1 and LQKENI as CDR2. V lost 2 bases and J lost 3 bases; the stretch between them is 10 bases long. Reading from cysteine to phenylalanine, the CDR3 counts 14 amino acids. Only the CDR3 portion is preserved as DNA: 42 bases, with reading frame beginning at the first base. The source material was CD4+ T cells from blood, cultured in vitro. The sequence came from a human donor who had recovered from COVID-19. The receptor chain draws on TRBV18 and TRBJ2-5, with the D gene not confidently named. The nucleotide sequence is given as TGTGCCAGCTCACCAGTGGGGTCTAAAGAGACCCAGTACTTC. This is translated as CASSPVGSKETQYF.